Below are 21 T cell receptor beta chains sequenced from a single sample in a study of PD-1 blockade in classical Hodgkin lymphoma. Each patient's relapse followed autologous stem cell transplantation, and brentuximab vedotin exposure varied. The repertoire was sequenced with immunoSEQ multiplex PCR; TCRdb's copy has only in-frame clones and lacks some. This repertoire shows some 93,000 clones, roughly 89% found once; its top ten account for 9.5% to 12%. The sample was peripheral blood mononuclear cells (PBMCs), taken before the second cycle of nivolumab. Source of these receptors: a human donor with classical Hodgkin lymphoma.

The chain uses TRBV28 and TRBJ1-4, with TRBD1 identical over 9 bases. V lost 5 bases and J lost 8; bases outside the gene matches: 12. The CDR3 sequence is 16 residues long. Germline V gives CDR1 MDHEN, CDR2 SYDVKM. The CDR3 loop is CASSRYPQGAAEKLFF. The CDR3 DNA reads as TGTGCCAGCAGTCGTTACCCACAGGGGGCTGCGGAAAAACTGTTTTTT.

The V gene is TRBV7-3, the J gene TRBJ2-3; possible D gene TRBD1, 6 bases. The CDR3 is made up of 14 amino acids. Between the trimmed V and J ends, which lost 5 bases and 2 bases, there was a span of 11 bases. Germline V gives CDR1 SGHTA, CDR2 FQGTGA. The CDR3 protein is CASSLGQNTDTQYF. The CDR3 DNA is TGTGCCAGCAGCCTCGGACAGAACACAGATACGCAGTATTTT.

V is TRBV5-1 and J is TRBJ2-1, with D hard to call. This CDR3 has 14 amino acids. V was cut by 0 bases and J by 10 bases, with 14 bases left in between. Per the germline V gene, CDR1 is SGHRS and CDR2 is YFSETQ. CDR3 bases: TGCGCCAGCAGCTTGGATGCCCCTTCGGGCGAGCAGTTCTTC. It specifies CASSLDAPSGEQFF.

This chain joins TRBV6-4 and TRBJ2-2; D is unresolved. V was pared by 5 bases and J by 6 bases, with 13 bases between. Germline V gene data show CDR1 as MRHNA and CDR2 as SNTAGT. This CDR3 region has 14 residues. CDR3 DNA: TGTGCCAGCAGTAAAGAAGCCAGGTCCGGGGAGCTGTTTTTT. This gives the protein CASSKEARSGELFF.

The genes are TRBV7-9 and TRBJ2-7; TRBD1 is a possible D gene (5 bases). The CDR3 covers 13 residues. Germline assignment: CDR1 SEHNR and CDR2 FQNEAQ (reference sequence). Trimming took 4 bases from V and 4 from J, leaving 11 bases between them. The CDR3, as DNA: TGTGCCAGCAGCTCCAGGGTTAGATACGAGCAGTACTTC. Translating gives CASSSRVRYEQYF.

The V gene is TRBV6-5, the J gene TRBJ2-1; TRBD2 might be the D (5 bases). Germline V lookup: CDR1 MNHEY, CDR2 SVGAGI. The germline V and J ends were trimmed by 6 bases and 5 bases, with 11 bases remaining between them. The CDR3 is 13 amino acids. The chain's CDR3 is CASSPDYDNEQFF. The CDR3 DNA reads TGTGCCAGCAGCCCCGACTACGACAATGAGCAGTTCTTC.

This chain joins TRBV19 and TRBJ1-5; 8 nucleotides match TRBD1. Germline lookup yields CDR1 LNHDA and CDR2 SQIVND (reference sequence). The CDR3 sequence is 15 residues long. Trimming took 1 base from V and 3 from J; bases not matched to a gene: 2. CDR3 DNA: TGTGCCAGTAGTATAGGGGACAGGTCCAATCAGCCCCAGCATTTT. Amino acid sequence: CASSIGDRSNQPQHF.

The chain employs TRBV5-1 and TRBJ1-4; TRBD1 agrees at 10 bases. The CDR3 covers 14 residues. Per germline, CDR1 SGHRS and CDR2 YFSETQ. V dropped 4 bases and J dropped 8; count of bases not matched to a gene: 5. The CDR3 nucleotides read TGCGCCAGCAGCCCGGACAGGGGGAGGGAAAAACTGTTTTTT. Amino acid sequence: CASSPDRGREKLFF.

The rearrangement uses TRBV27 and TRBJ2-3; either TRBD1 or TRBD2 may fit D (5 bases each). Trimming stripped 2 bases from V and 2 bases from J, with 20 bases between. CDR1 and CDR2 from the germline V gene are MNHEY and SMNVEV (reference sequence). The CDR3 is made up of 18 amino acids. In DNA, the CDR3 is TGTGCCAGCAGTTTACAGCCGCCAGGGATGGGAGCCACAGATACGCAGTATTTT. It specifies CASSLQPPGMGATDTQYF.

The chain joins TRBV4-2 to TRBJ1-3; the match to TRBD1 covers 9 bases. V trimming: 1 base; J trimming: 5 bases; junction bases outside the gene matches: 15. The CDR3 totals 19 residues. The germline gives CDR1 LGHNA, CDR2 YNFKEQ. The CDR3 sequence is CASSQVDRGNLLSRNTIYF. CDR3 sequence (DNA): TGTGCCAGCAGCCAAGTCGACAGGGGGAACCTGCTCAGTCGAAACACCATATATTTT.

There are a few counts of this clone. The chain joins TRBV28 to TRBJ1-3; 8 bases are a match to TRBD1. This CDR3 spans 14 amino acids. Germline CDR1 reads MDHEN; CDR2 reads SYDVKM. Germline trimming cut 6 bases from V and 3 bases from J; bases unmatched to any gene: 4. The CDR3 spells CASRQGVFGNTIYF. DNA of the CDR3: TGTGCCAGCAGACAGGGGGTATTTGGAAACACCATATATTTT.

CDR3: CASSQISPVGYEQYF. CDR3 DNA: TGTGCCAGCAGCCAAATTAGTCCGGTGGGCTACGAGCAGTACTTC. The chain employs TRBV14 and TRBJ2-7; D call uncertain. Trimming pared 2 bases from V and 3 bases from J, leaving 14 bases between. This CDR3 is 15 amino acids long. CDR1 is SGHDN and CDR2 is FVKESK in the germline V gene.

This sequence joins TRBV19 and TRBJ1-3, with 7 nucleotides matching TRBD1. Germline CDR1 is LNHDA and CDR2 is SQIVND (reference sequence). The CDR3 runs 19 residues. V was pared by 6 bases and J by 0 bases, with 17 bases of the junction left unmatched. CDR3 amino acids: CASRRRTGPVYPSGNTIYF. DNA of the CDR3: TGTGCCAGTAGGAGGAGGACAGGACCAGTATACCCCTCTGGAAACACCATATATTTT. The full variable domain, completed using reference TRBV19 and TRBJ1-3, is DGGITQSPKYLFRKEGQNVTLSCEQNLNHDAMYWYRQDPGQGLRLIYYSQIVNDFQKGDIAEGYSVSREKKESFPLTVTSAQKNPTAFYLCASRRRTGPVYPSGNTIYFGEGSWLTVV.

In DNA, the CDR3 is TGTGCCAGCAGGGGTGCGGGAGTCTACAATGAGCAGTTCTTC. Protein: CASRGAGVYNEQFF. The chain links TRBV9 to TRBJ2-1, with TRBD2 identical over 7 bases. V shed 5 bases and J 3 bases; nucleotides not matched to a gene: 5. CDR3 length: 14 residues. Germline values: CDR1 SGDLS, CDR2 YYNGEE.

The V and J genes are TRBV15 and TRBJ2-1; D perhaps matches TRBD2 (5 bases). Germline V gene sequence: CDR1 LNHNV, CDR2 YYDKDF (reference sequence). V was pared by 1 base and J by 1 base, with 8 bases between. There are 15 residues in the CDR3. CDR3 DNA: TGTGCCACCAGCAGAGTGGGGAGTTCCTACAATGAGCAGTTCTTC. The encoded protein is CATSRVGSSYNEQFF.

V gene TRBV28 combines with J gene TRBJ2-7, with D perhaps matching TRBD1 (5 bases). V dropped 6 bases and J dropped 0 bases, with 15 bases sitting between them. The CDR3 is 15 amino acids. Germline V gives CDR1 MDHEN, CDR2 SYDVKM. The CDR3 protein is CASSGRVEASYEQYF. Written as DNA, the CDR3 is TGTGCCAGCAGCGGCAGGGTTGAGGCCTCCTACGAGCAGTACTTC.

This clone was counted a few times. In DNA form, the CDR3 reads TGTGCCAGCTCAGCCTCGGGAGAACAGTACTTC. This translates into CASSASGEQYF. V is TRBV18 and J is TRBJ2-7; D possibly corresponds to TRBD2 (6 bases). Germline V CDR1 and CDR2: KGHSH, LQKENI. This CDR3 spans 11 amino acids. Trimming took off 5 bases at V and 10 bases at J, with 12 bases between the two ends. The full variable domain, its missing parts supplied by reference TRBV18 and TRBJ2-7, is NAGVMQNPRHLVRRRGQEARLRCSPMKGHSHVYWYRQLPEEGLKFMVYLQKENIIDESGMPKERFSAEFPKEGPSILRIQQVVRGDSAAYFCASSASGEQYFGPGTRLTVT.

The chain is built from TRBV5-4 and TRBJ2-2; 8 nucleotides match TRBD1. Germline CDR1 reads SGHNT; CDR2 reads YYREEE (reference sequence). This CDR3 has 16 residues. The V gene end was trimmed by 0 bases and the J gene end by 4 bases; junction bases not matched to a gene: 5. The CDR3 bases are TGTGCCAGCAGCTTGGGGGTACAGGGGGGCACCGGGGAGCTGTTTTTT. It encodes CASSLGVQGGTGELFF.

The chain links TRBV27 to TRBJ1-5; the D is unclear. CDR1 is MNHEY and CDR2 is SMNVEV in the germline V gene (reference sequence). CDR3 length: 14 amino acids. Trimming took 6 bases from V and 4 from J, leaving 13 bases between them. The CDR3: CASRDLRVNQPQHF. The DNA for the CDR3 is TGTGCCAGCAGGGACCTAAGGGTTAATCAGCCCCAGCATTTT.

This clone came up a few times. This sequence joins TRBV18 and TRBJ2-3; no definite D call. V was cut by 3 bases and J by 5 bases, with 6 bases left in between. CDR1 and CDR2 (germline): KGHSH, LQKENI. The CDR3 is made up of 12 amino acids. The CDR3 is CASSPQLDTQYF. In DNA form, the CDR3 reads TGTGCCAGCTCACCTCAGTTAGATACGCAGTATTTT.

The V gene is TRBV19, the J gene TRBJ2-3; 12 nucleotides match TRBD2. Germline V gene lookup returns CDR1 LNHDA and CDR2 SQIVND (reference sequence). The CDR3 runs to 17 residues. The ends lost 2 bases at V and 3 bases at J; junction bases unmatched: 6. The CDR3 bases are TGTGCCAGTAGTATAAGGGCCGGGACTAGCGGGACAGATACGCAGTATTTT. It encodes CASSIRAGTSGTDTQYF.